This T cell receptor beta chain was identified in a study of a mutant IDH1 vaccine in newly diagnosed glioma. Findings and limits, study-wide: Vaccination elicited immune responses in approximately 93% of patients.

Concerning this clone itself: Its specificity is unknown.

Sequencing was performed with immunoSEQ multiplex PCR; in TCRdb, only in-frame clones are kept and a portion is missing. The table has about 40,000 clones, more than 85% seen once. Time point described: week 5, during vaccination. Doses comprised 300 ug of mutant IDH1 20-mer peptide each, plus topical imiquimod. The germline gives CDR1 SGHTA, CDR2 FQGNSA. J lost 5 bases, V lost 1 base, and 7 bases had no gene match. This CDR3 spans 16 amino acids. This rearrangement joins TRBV7-2 to TRBJ2-2; 7 bases are a match to TRBD1. The source material was PBMCs, sampled from a glioma patient whose treatment included an IDH1 peptide vaccine. The receptor was derived from a man aged 50 or older with glioma. The CDR3 DNA sequence: TGTGCCAGCAGCTTAGGACCCACAGGGGTAACCGGGGAGCTGTTTTTT. Its translation: CASSLGPTGVTGELFF.